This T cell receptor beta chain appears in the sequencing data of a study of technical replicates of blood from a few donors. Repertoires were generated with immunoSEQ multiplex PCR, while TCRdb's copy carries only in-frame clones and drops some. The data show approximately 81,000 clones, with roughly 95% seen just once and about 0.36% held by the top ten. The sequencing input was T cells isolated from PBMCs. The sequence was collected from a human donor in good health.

The CDR3 protein is CASRRLQGSTDTQYF. The CDR3 DNA follows: TGTGCCAGCAGACGGCTGCAGGGAAGCACAGATACGCAGTATTTT. The chain couples TRBV2 to TRBJ2-3, with a tentative D call TRBD1 (5 bases). Deletions cut 6 bases from V and 0 bases from J, with 13 bases between. CDR1 is SNHLY and CDR2 is FYNNEI in the germline V gene. CDR3 length: 15 amino acids.